Below are 19 T cell receptor beta chains sequenced from a single sample in a study of blood T cell repertoires in COVID-19. Here immunoSEQ multiplex PCR was the method, and the copy in TCRdb shows in-frame clones only, minus some. The repertoire holds 150,000 to 200,000 clones, 70% to 85% seen once, with nearly 15% in the top ten. The material sequenced was PBMCs or T cells enriched from blood (not recorded which). All receptors derive from a man aged 50 to 59 who had recovered from COVID-19.

The chain employs TRBV6-6 and TRBJ2-1, with D perhaps TRBD2 (6 bases). The length of the CDR3 is 16 residues. Per the germline V gene, CDR1 is MNHNY and CDR2 is SVGAGI (reference sequence). The V end lost 5 bases, the J end lost 8 bases, and 22 bases lay between the germline ends. The chain's CDR3 is CASSTNRGPRRDEQFF. The CDR3 DNA reads as TGTGCCAGCAGTACGAACCGGGGCCCAAGGAGGGATGAGCAGTTCTTC.

This clone was counted only a few times. The CDR3 nucleotides read TGTGCCAGCAGCCCCCGAACAGGAGTACCTTCTAACTATGGCTACACCTTC. The encoded protein is CASSPRTGVPSNYGYTF. The chain joins TRBV7-9 to TRBJ1-2; weak D call: TRBD1 (5 bases). Per germline, CDR1 SEHNR and CDR2 FQNEAQ (reference sequence). V lost 5 bases, J lost 0 bases, and 19 bases lay in between. This CDR3 is 17 amino acids long.

The chain couples TRBV6-5 to TRBJ1-1; 7 positions agree with TRBD1. Germline CDR1 MNHEY, CDR2 SVGAGI. V lost 0 bases and J lost 5; bases outside the gene matches: 6. CDR3 size: 15 residues. The CDR3 DNA follows: TGTGCCAGCAGTTACTCGGGGACAGCCGGTACTGAAGCTTTCTTT. Translating it yields CASSYSGTAGTEAFF.

This chain connects TRBV30 to TRBJ2-5, with D uncertain. The germline CDR1 and CDR2 sequences are GTSNPN and SVGIG (reference sequence). The CDR3 runs to 12 residues. The V and J ends lost 3 bases and 3 bases respectively, with 8 bases between them. CDR3 coding DNA: TGTGCCTGGAGCAGAGAGGAAGAGACCCAGTACTTC. It encodes CAWSREEETQYF.

As DNA, the CDR3 is TGTGCCAGCAGGGAGCCCGGGACAGGGCTTGGCTACACCTTC. Protein product: CASREPGTGLGYTF. The genes are TRBV5-6 and TRBJ1-2; 9 bases match TRBD1. The germline gives CDR1 SGHDT, CDR2 YYEEEE. This CDR3 region has 14 residues. Trimming at V came to 5 bases and at J to 7 bases, leaving 9 bases not matched to a gene.

Remarks on this clone: Additional DNA sequences in this sample encode the identical CDR3. Here the CDR3 DNA reads TGTGCCAGCAGCCCTCGTGTTACCGGGGAGCTGTTTTTT. This gives the protein CASSPRVTGELFF. The V call is TRBV9, the J call TRBJ2-2, with D unresolved. The CDR3 has 13 amino acids. Trimming stripped 4 bases from V and 5 bases from J, with 9 bases between. Germline loops: CDR1 SGDLS, CDR2 YYNGEE.

The chain joins TRBV5-1 to TRBJ2-7; a possible D gene is TRBD2 (7 bases). The CDR3 has 14 amino acids. Germline assignment: CDR1 SGHRS and CDR2 YFSETQ. V lost 0 bases, J lost 4 bases, and 11 bases lay in between. This CDR3 reads CASSLAGGLYEQYF. DNA of the CDR3: TGCGCCAGCAGCTTGGCGGGGGGCCTGTACGAGCAGTACTTC.

The chain employs TRBV5-1 and TRBJ2-7; D call uncertain. CDR1 and CDR2 (germline): SGHRS, YFSETQ. This CDR3 contains 14 residues. V gave up 3 bases and J gave up 2 bases, with 12 bases separating them. CDR3 DNA: TGCGCCAGCAGCTCCGAGACAAACCCCTACGAGCAGTACTTC. Its translation is CASSSETNPYEQYF.

CDR3 nucleotide sequence: TGTGCCAGCAGACACCGTGCGACAGACGGGGAGCTGTTTTTT. Translated, it gives CASRHRATDGELFF. The V and J genes are TRBV3-1 (or the pseudogene TRBV3-2) and TRBJ2-2, with D tentatively TRBD1 (5 bases). Between the trimmed V and J ends, which lost 6 bases and 7 bases, there was a span of 15 bases. CDR3 length: 14 residues. Germline V gives CDR1 LGHDT, CDR2 YNNKEL (reference sequence).

The chain is built from TRBV5-1 and TRBJ2-1; 8 bases map to TRBD1. The CDR3 has 15 residues. Germline values: CDR1 SGHRS, CDR2 YFSETQ. The J segment lost 3 bases and the V segment lost 4 bases, leaving 6 bases of the junction unmatched. CDR3 in amino acids: CASSHRQGFYNEQFF. For the CDR3, the DNA is TGCGCCAGCAGCCACCGACAGGGGTTCTACAATGAGCAGTTCTTC.

The rearrangement uses TRBV7-9 and TRBJ1-2, with a weak D call TRBD1 (6 bases). This CDR3 contains 14 residues. V lost 7 bases to trimming and J lost 2 bases, with 14 bases between them. Germline loops: CDR1 SEHNR, CDR2 FQNEAQ (reference sequence). The CDR3: CASTMGAWNYGYTF. CDR3 coding DNA: TGTGCCAGCACCATGGGGGCTTGGAACTATGGCTACACCTTC.

The rearrangement links TRBV29-1 to TRBJ1-4; TRBD1 agrees at 8 bases. The CDR3 is 12 residues long. The ends lost 6 bases at V and 4 bases at J; junction bases unmatched: 1. Germline assignment: CDR1 SQVTM and CDR2 ANQGSEA. The CDR3 loop is CSVTGGNEKLFF. The CDR3 coding sequence is TGCAGCGTCACAGGGGGTAATGAAAAACTGTTTTTT.

The chain has TRBV10-3 and TRBJ1-1, with unresolved D. V was clipped by 0 bases and J by 0 bases, with 8 bases between them. Germline V gene sequence: CDR1 ENHRY, CDR2 SYGVKD. The CDR3 runs to 15 residues. This CDR3 is CAISESADLNTEAFF. The CDR3 DNA reads as TGTGCCATCAGTGAGTCGGCAGACTTGAACACTGAAGCTTTCTTT.

The V gene is TRBV10-3, the J gene TRBJ1-6; perhaps TRBD1 as D (6 bases). Germline values: CDR1 ENHRY, CDR2 SYGVKD. CDR3 size: 14 residues. Trimming took off 2 bases at V and 7 bases at J, with 9 bases between the two ends. The CDR3 sequence: CAISETGTNSPLHF. The CDR3, as DNA: TGTGCCATCAGTGAGACAGGGACCAATTCACCCCTCCACTTT.

The genes are TRBV6-5 and TRBJ2-5, with a possible D match to TRBD1 (5 bases). V lost 6 bases and J 5 bases, leaving 19 bases between the germline ends. The germline CDR1 and CDR2 sequences are MNHEY and SVGAGI. The CDR3 extends over 15 amino acids. The CDR3 protein is CASSRVQGIWETQYF. The CDR3 DNA follows: TGTGCCAGCAGCAGGGTTCAGGGCATTTGGGAGACCCAGTACTTC.

The V and J genes are TRBV19 and TRBJ1-1; D remains ambiguous. V was clipped by 0 bases and J by 0 bases, with 14 bases between them. From germline, CDR1 is LNHDA and CDR2 SQIVND (reference sequence). The CDR3 extends over 17 amino acids. CDR3 sequence reads: CASSIDRQAYMNTEAFF. Here the CDR3 DNA reads TGTGCCAGTAGTATAGATCGGCAGGCCTACATGAACACTGAAGCTTTCTTT. The variable domain in full, with the rest retrieved from reference TRBV19 and TRBJ1-1, is DGGITQSPKYLFRKEGQNVTLSCEQNLNHDAMYWYRQDPGQGLRLIYYSQIVNDFQKGDIAEGYSVSREKKESFPLTVTSAQKNPTAFYLCASSIDRQAYMNTEAFFGQGTRLTVV.

This sequence joins TRBV7-8 and TRBJ2-5; D not certain. Germline values: CDR1 SGHVS, CDR2 FQNEAQ. This CDR3 has 13 residues. The V gene lost 1 base and the J gene lost 5 bases, with 8 bases spanning the gap. The CDR3 is CASSLVVRETQYF. The CDR3 bases are TGTGCCAGCAGCTTAGTAGTTCGTGAGACCCAGTACTTC.

The chain has TRBV5-1 and TRBJ2-1, with D possibly TRBD1 on 6 matching bases. Trimming pared 1 base from V and 1 base from J, leaving 12 bases between. The CDR3 length is 16 residues. The germline V gene has CDR1 SGHRS and CDR2 YFSETQ. The CDR3 bases are TGCGCCAGCAGCTTGTATTTCACAGGGTCCTACAATGAGCAGTTCTTC. Amino acids: CASSLYFTGSYNEQFF. The variable domain in full, completed from reference TRBV5-1 and TRBJ2-1, reads KAGVTQTPRYLIKTRGQQVTLSCSPISGHRSVSWYQQTPGQGLQFLFEYFSETQRNKGNFPGRFSGRQFSNSRSEMNVSTLELGDSALYLCASSLYFTGSYNEQFFGPGTRLTVL.

This clone turned up a few times. The rearrangement joins TRBV21-1 to TRBJ2-5; the table's D call, TRBD2, was not checked against the DNA. TRBV21-1 is tagged as a pseudogene. The CDR3 length is 9 residues. The CDR3 nucleotides are TGTGCCAGAAACGGGACCCAGTACTTC. This encodes CARNGTQYF.